This passage covers 9 T cell receptor beta chains from one sample sequenced in a study of blood T cells in healthy people across ages. It was with a sample-barcoded 5' primer and a J-beta primer mix that a second PCR of about 7 to 12 cycles was run. TCRdb reprocessed the 5' RACE reads via MiXCR and lists one record per CDR3 protein. The sample holds 1,300,000 or so distinct CDR3 sequences, approximately 59% seen once. Sequenced input: blood. The receptors stem from a young man in good health.

The chain is built from TRBV5-4 and TRBJ2-1, with TRBD2 as a possible D gene (6 bases). Trimming stripped 4 bases from V and 9 bases from J, with 14 bases between. The length of the CDR3 is 13 residues. CDR1 is SGHNT and CDR2 is YYREEE in the germline V gene (reference sequence). The CDR3 spells CASSPNVGGEQFF. DNA of the CDR3: TGTGCCAGCAGCCCGAATGTGGGGGGTGAGCAGTTCTTC.

The chain recombines TRBV6-2 or TRBV6-3 with TRBJ2-7, with 9 bases that match TRBD2. The assigned J gene may be wrong: the sequence end matches TRBJ2-5 better. This CDR3 contains 15 residues. CDR1 is MNHEY, CDR2 SVGEGT, per germline. In nucleotides, the CDR3 is TGTGCCAGCAGTTATGCTAGCGGGGCTGGGGAGACCCAGTACTTC. Protein sequence: CASSYASGAGETQYF.

V usage is TRBV7-9 and J usage is TRBJ1-2, with D uncertain. V was pared by 5 bases and J by 3 bases, with 7 bases between. This CDR3 comprises 12 residues. Germline V lookup: CDR1 SEHNR, CDR2 FQNEAQ (reference sequence). CDR3 DNA sequence: TGTGCCAGCAGCCGGACGGACTATGGCTACACCTTC. This translates into CASSRTDYGYTF.

The genes are TRBV28 and TRBJ2-7; TRBD2 agrees at 7 bases. The CDR3 runs to 14 residues. Germline V gene data show CDR1 as MDHEN and CDR2 as SYDVKM. V trimming: 3 bases; J trimming: 3 bases; junction bases outside the gene matches: 5. The CDR3 DNA is TGTGCCAGCAGTTTGGGGGGGACGGTCTACGAGCAGTACTTC. This translates into CASSLGGTVYEQYF.

The chain carries TRBV24-1 and TRBJ2-1, with 12 bases aligning to TRBD1. The CDR3 totals 16 residues. In germline, CDR1 is KGHDR, CDR2 SFDVKD. The V and J ends lost 3 bases and 8 bases, in that order; junction bases with no gene match: 7. The CDR3: CATSDLRDRGLYEQFF. The CDR3 DNA reads as TGTGCCACCAGTGATCTCCGGGACAGGGGGCTCTATGAGCAGTTCTTC.

The chain recombines TRBV7-2 with TRBJ2-1; D gene unclear. This CDR3 spans 15 amino acids. The germline V gene has CDR1 SGHTA and CDR2 FQGNSA. Trimming took 3 bases from V and 4 from J, leaving 13 bases between them. The CDR3 nucleotides are TGTGCCAGCAGCTTGTCCGATTATCCTTACAATGAGCAGTTCTTC. Its translation is CASSLSDYPYNEQFF.

V and J are TRBV4-3 and TRBJ2-7; D perhaps matches TRBD1 (6 bases). V lost 0 bases to trimming and J lost 2 bases, with 11 bases between them. CDR1 and CDR2 from the germline V gene are LGHNA and YSLEER. The CDR3 is 15 residues long. CDR3 protein: CASSQDLSGAYEQYF. CDR3 coding DNA: TGCGCCAGCAGCCAAGATCTATCAGGGGCCTACGAGCAGTACTTC.

This chain uses TRBV4-1 with TRBJ2-3; 12 bases align to TRBD1. CDR3 length: 15 amino acids. Germline V gene sequence: CDR1 MGHRA, CDR2 YSYEKL. J gave up 5 bases and V 2 bases, and 2 bases lay outside the gene matches. This CDR3 reads CASSQWDRGLDTQYF. The DNA for the CDR3 is TGCGCCAGCAGCCAATGGGACAGGGGGCTAGATACGCAGTATTTT.

This chain links TRBV5-1 with TRBJ1-6; D ambiguous. Germline V gives CDR1 SGHRS, CDR2 YFSETQ. The CDR3 is 14 residues long. Trimming cost V 0 bases and J 10 bases, with 11 bases left between them. The CDR3 DNA reads as TGCGCCAGCAGCTTGGACCCGGACGGCTCACCCCTCCACTTT. This encodes CASSLDPDGSPLHF.